This T cell receptor beta chain is drawn from a study of beta chain features in type 1 diabetes. Looking at the study overall: Sorted cells numbering over 95,000,000 were examined across all samples.

Only a few counts were recorded for this clone. Its specificity is not known. Expressed TCRB transcripts were sequenced because the isolated RNA had all been reverse transcribed beforehand. The table came from immunoSEQ multiplex PCR; TCRdb's copy has only in-frame clones and leaves some out. The table has about 270,000 clones, roughly 15% seen once. The CDR3 spans 14 residues. V lost 3 bases, J lost 4 bases, and 10 bases lay in between. Germline CDR1 is ENHRY and CDR2 is SYGVKD. Notes on the study in general: Cells that show high TCR expression could be over-represented by cDNA sequencing.

Specimen: naive CD4+ T cells from blood. This clonotype was obtained from a woman aged 40 to 50 in good health. The chain carries TRBV10-3 and TRBJ2-1, with D perhaps TRBD2 (6 bases). The CDR3: CAISDLRGYNEQFF. For the CDR3, the DNA is TGTGCCATCAGTGATCTCCGGGGGTACAATGAGCAGTTCTTC.